This note documents a single T cell receptor (beta chain) sequence. Antigen unknown. 60 Vbeta and 13 Jbeta primers were used in PCR. Some clones are missing from TCRdb's copy, which holds only in-frame ones; the method was immunoSEQ multiplex PCR. The profile shows some 200,000 clones, 75% to 85% of them singletons. The source of the sample is a study of cytomegalovirus exposure and HLA in healthy donors. Study as a whole: There were about 86 million unique TCRs (from HLA-typed donors) in an early data release.

Findings of the study overall: In an earlier analysis, productive rearrangement rates for most beta V segments clustered near 87% or 30%. Rare TCR sequences dominated, though some public TCRs recurred in many donors. Researchers reported from a later analysis that most CMV-associated TCR beta chains appeared HLA-restricted.

The origin of this receptor is a girl aged 5-17 years in good health and CMV-seropositive. The sequenced sample consisted of PBMCs.

The CDR3 sequence: CASSLRPGTSQETQYF. DNA of the CDR3: TGTGCCAGCAGCCTTCGTCCCGGGACATCTCAAGAGACCCAGTACTTC. The chain recombines TRBV7-2 with TRBJ2-5; TRBD1 might be the D (6 bases). V lost 5 bases and J lost 2, with 18 bases in between. There are 16 residues in the CDR3. Per germline, CDR1 SGHTA and CDR2 FQGNSA.